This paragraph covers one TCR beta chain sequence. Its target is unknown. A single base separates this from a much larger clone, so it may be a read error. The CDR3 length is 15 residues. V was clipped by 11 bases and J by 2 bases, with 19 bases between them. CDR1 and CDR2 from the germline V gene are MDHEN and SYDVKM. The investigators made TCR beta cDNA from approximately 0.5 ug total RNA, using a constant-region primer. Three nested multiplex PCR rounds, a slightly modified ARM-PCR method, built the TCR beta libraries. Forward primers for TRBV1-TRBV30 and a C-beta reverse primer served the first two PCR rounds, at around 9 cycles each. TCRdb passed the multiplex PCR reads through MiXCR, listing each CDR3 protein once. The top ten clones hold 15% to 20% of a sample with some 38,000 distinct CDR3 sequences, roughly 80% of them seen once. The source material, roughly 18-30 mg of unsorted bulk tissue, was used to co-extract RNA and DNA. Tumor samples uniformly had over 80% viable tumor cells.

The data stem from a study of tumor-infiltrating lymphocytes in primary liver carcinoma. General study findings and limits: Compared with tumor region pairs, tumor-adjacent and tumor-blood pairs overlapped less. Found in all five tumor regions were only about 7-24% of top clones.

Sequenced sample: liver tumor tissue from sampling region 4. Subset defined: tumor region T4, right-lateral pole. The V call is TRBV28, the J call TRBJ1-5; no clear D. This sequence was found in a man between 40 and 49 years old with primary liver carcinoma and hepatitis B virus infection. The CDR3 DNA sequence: TGTGCCGGCACCTCAGAGTTTATGGGCAATCAGCCCCAGCATTTT. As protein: CAGTSEFMGNQPQHF.